This T cell receptor beta chain was retrieved from a study of T cell responses to AZD1222 COVID-19 vaccine. Study-level results: Nearly half of unique spike-specific TCRs reportedly avoided B.1.351 and B.1.1.7 mutated regions. Regions 160-218 and 743-854 dominated among vaccine-associated CD4 TCRs spanning spike.

Data came from immunoSEQ multiplex PCR; TCRdb stores just in-frame clones and leaves some out. The sample consists of some 110,000 clones, 85% to 90% of them appearing once. Notes on this clone: No antigen is known for it.

The junction had 2 bases not matched to a gene; V was cut back by 1 base and J by 4 bases. Germline V CDR1 and CDR2: SGHAT, FQNNGV. CDR3 size: 15 residues. The sample in question was peripheral blood, obtained on day 0 of AZD1222 vaccination. The source of this sequence is an adult in good health. V gene TRBV11-2 combines with J gene TRBJ2-1, with 9 positions matching TRBD2. Written as DNA, the CDR3 is TGTGCCAGCAGCTTAGTAGCGGGAGCGTACAATGAGCAGTTCTTC. Encoded protein: CASSLVAGAYNEQFF.